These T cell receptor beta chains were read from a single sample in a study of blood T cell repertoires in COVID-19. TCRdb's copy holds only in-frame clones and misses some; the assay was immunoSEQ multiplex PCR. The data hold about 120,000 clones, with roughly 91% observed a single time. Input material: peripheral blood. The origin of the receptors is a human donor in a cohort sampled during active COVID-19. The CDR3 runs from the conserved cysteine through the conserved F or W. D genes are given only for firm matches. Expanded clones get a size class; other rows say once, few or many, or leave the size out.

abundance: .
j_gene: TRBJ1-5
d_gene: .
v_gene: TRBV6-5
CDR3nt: TGTGCCAGCAGTTACCTCCAGGGTCAGCCCCAGCATTTT
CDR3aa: CASSYLQGQPQHF

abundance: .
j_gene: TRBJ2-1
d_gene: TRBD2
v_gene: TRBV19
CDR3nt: TGTGCCAGTAGTGCCAGCGGGGTCTCCTACAATGAGCAGTTCTTC
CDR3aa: CASSASGVSYNEQFF

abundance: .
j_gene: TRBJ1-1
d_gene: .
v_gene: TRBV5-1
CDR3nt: TGCGCCAGCAGTATGCACAGGGAGGGCACTGAAGCTTTCTTT
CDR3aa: CASSMHREGTEAFF

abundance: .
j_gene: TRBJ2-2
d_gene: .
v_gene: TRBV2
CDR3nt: TGTGCCAGCAGTGAAGGCAGCACCGGGGAGCTGTTTTTT
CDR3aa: CASSEGSTGELFF

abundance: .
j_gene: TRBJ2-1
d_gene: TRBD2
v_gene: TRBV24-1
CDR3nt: TGTGCCACCAGTGACCCCCTACCAGGGACTAGGAGTGAGCAGTTCTTC
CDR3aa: CATSDPLPGTRSEQFF

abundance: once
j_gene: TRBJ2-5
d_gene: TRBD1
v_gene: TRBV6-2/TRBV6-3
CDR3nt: TGTGCCAGCAGCCCGGGACAGTTGTACCAAGAGACCCAGTACTTC
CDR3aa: CASSPGQLYQETQYF

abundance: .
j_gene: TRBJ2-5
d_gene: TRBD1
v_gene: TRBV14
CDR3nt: TGTGCCAGCAGCCAGGGGAGGACAGGGGGCTTGAAGACCCAGTACTTC
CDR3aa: CASSQGRTGGLKTQYF

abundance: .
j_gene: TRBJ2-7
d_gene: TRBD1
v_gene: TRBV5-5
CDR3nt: TGTGCCAGCAGCTTCACAGGGGGTGATCGCGAGCAGTACTTC
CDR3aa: CASSFTGGDREQYF

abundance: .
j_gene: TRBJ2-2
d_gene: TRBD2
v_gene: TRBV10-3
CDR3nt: TGTGCCATCAGGGGACTAGCGGAGAGGGACACCGGGGAGCTGTTTTTT
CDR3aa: CAIRGLAERDTGELFF

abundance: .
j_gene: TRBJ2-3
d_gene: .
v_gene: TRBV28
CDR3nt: TGTGCCAGCAGTTTTGGGACTCTCGCGGGGGATACGCAGTATTTT
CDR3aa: CASSFGTLAGDTQYF

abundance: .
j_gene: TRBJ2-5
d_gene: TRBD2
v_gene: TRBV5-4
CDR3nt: TGTGCCAGCAGCTTGGAGGCCAGCGGGGGGGCCGGGGAGACCCAGTACTTC
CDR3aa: CASSLEASGGAGETQYF

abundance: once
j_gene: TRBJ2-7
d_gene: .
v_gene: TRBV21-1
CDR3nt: TGTGCCAGCAGCAAATGGTCCGGTAACCCCTACGAGCAGTACTTC
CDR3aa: CASSKWSGNPYEQYF

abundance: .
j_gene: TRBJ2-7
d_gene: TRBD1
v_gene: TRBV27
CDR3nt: TGTGCCATTCTACGGGACAGGGAGACAGGGGCCCTCCCAAAACTAACCTACGAGCAGTACTTC
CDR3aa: CAILRDRETGALPKLTYEQYF

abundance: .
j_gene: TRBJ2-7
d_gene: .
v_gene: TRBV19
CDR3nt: TGTGCCACACCCCGGGAACCGGGGCAGTACTTC
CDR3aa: CATPREPGQYF

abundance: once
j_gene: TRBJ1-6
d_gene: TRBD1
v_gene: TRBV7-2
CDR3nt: TGTGCCAGCAGCGACGGGACAGAGGTCTCACCCCTCCACTTT
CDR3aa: CASSDGTEVSPLHF